This TCR beta chain was captured by sequencing in a study of T cell responses to AZD1222 COVID-19 vaccine. Sequencing was performed with immunoSEQ multiplex PCR; in TCRdb, only in-frame clones are kept and a portion is missing. There are approximately 110,000 clones in the sample; just over 85% occur only once, and about 7.8% lies in the top ten. Details on this clone: Its target is not known.

Study observations and caveats: Donors skewed white British and female; clonal diversity was possibly underestimated.

The germline CDR1 and CDR2 sequences are MNHEY and SVGAGI. J lost 5 bases, V lost 0 bases, and 9 bases had no gene match. The CDR3 is 16 residues long. The sequencing used peripheral blood, collected on day 0 of AZD1222 vaccination. This TCR was recovered from an adult in good health. The rearrangement links TRBV6-5 to TRBJ2-7; 8 nucleotides agree with TRBD2. The CDR3 loop reads CASSYSQLAVVNEQYF. CDR3 DNA: TGTGCCAGCAGTTACTCGCAACTAGCGGTGGTGAACGAGCAGTACTTC.